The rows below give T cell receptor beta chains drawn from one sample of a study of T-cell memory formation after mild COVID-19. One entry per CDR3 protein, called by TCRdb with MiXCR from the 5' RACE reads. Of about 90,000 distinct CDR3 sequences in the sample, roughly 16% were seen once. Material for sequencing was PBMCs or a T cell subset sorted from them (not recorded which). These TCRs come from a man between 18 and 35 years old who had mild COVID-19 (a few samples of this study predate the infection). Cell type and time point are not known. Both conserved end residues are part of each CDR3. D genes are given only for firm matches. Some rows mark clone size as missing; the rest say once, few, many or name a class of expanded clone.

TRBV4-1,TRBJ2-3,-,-,CASSQEPDTQYF,TGCGCCAGCAGCCAAGAGCCAGATACGCAGTATTTT
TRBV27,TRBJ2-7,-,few,CASSLSNPTYEQYF,TGTGCCAGCAGTTTATCGAATCCAACCTACGAGCAGTACTTC
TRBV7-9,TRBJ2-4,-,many,CASSLYSQRGNIQYF,TGTGCCAGCAGCTTATACTCCCAAAGGGGAAACATTCAGTACTTC
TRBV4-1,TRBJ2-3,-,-,CASSQSSDTQYF,TGCGCCAGCAGCCAATCTTCCGATACGCAGTATTTT
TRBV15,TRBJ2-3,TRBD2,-,CATSGLGLAGVDTQYF,TGTGCCACCAGCGGCCTGGGACTAGCGGGTGTAGATACGCAGTATTTT
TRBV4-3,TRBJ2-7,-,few,CASSQEEQGDYEQYF,TGCGCCAGCAGCCAAGAGGAACAGGGTGACTACGAGCAGTACTTC
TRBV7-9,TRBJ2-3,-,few,CASSLVGLITDTQYF,TGTGCCAGCAGCCTAGTGGGACTTATCACAGATACGCAGTATTTT
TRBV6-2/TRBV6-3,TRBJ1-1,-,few,CASSLVRTDMNTEAFF,TGTGCCAGCAGTCTAGTGAGGACGGACATGAACACTGAAGCTTTCTTT
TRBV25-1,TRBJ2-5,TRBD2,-,CASSELAGGLLETQYF,TGTGCCAGCAGTGAACTAGCGGGGGGCCTCCTGGAGACCCAGTACTTC
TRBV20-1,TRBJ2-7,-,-,CSATRTANLHEQYF,TGCAGTGCTACCCGGACAGCAAACCTACACGAGCAGTACTTC
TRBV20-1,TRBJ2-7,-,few,CSYLGGRSSYEQYF,TGCAGTTACCTTGGGGGCCGAAGCTCCTACGAGCAGTACTTC
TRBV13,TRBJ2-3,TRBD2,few,CASSLNPGGYADTQYF,TGTGCCAGCAGCTTAAACCCGGGAGGTTATGCAGATACGCAGTATTTT
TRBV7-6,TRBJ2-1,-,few,CASSERGDFYNEQFF,TGTGCCAGCAGCGAGAGGGGGGACTTCTACAATGAGCAGTTCTTC
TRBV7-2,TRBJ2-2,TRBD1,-,CASSSVRTGFTGELFF,TGTGCCAGCAGCTCCGTCCGGACAGGGTTCACCGGGGAGCTGTTTTTT
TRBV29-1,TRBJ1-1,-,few,CSWSGGTEAFF,TGCAGCTGGTCAGGTGGCACTGAAGCTTTCTTT
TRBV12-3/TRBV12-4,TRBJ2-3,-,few,CASSTPGGGGTDTQYF,TGTGCCAGCAGTACCCCAGGGGGGGGGGGCACAGATACGCAGTATTTT
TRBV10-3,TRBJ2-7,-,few,CAISVGSYEQYF,TGTGCCATCAGTGTGGGCTCCTACGAGCAGTACTTC
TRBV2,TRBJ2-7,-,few,CASSVLVDSYEQYF,TGTGCCAGCAGTGTTCTGGTTGATTCCTACGAGCAGTACTTC
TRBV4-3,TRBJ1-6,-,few,CASSPRTGNSPLHF,TGCGCCAGCAGCCCCCGGACCGGGAATTCACCCCTCCACTTT
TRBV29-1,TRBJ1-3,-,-,CSVALRGASSGNTIYF,TGCAGCGTCGCCCTGAGGGGCGCCAGCTCTGGAAACACCATATATTTT
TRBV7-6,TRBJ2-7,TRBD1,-,CASRPGQGAYEQYF,TGTGCCAGCAGGCCCGGACAGGGGGCCTACGAGCAGTACTTC
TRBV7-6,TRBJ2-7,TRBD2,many,CASSPSRGLAGGHEQYF,TGTGCCAGCAGCCCCTCCCGGGGACTAGCGGGGGGTCACGAGCAGTACTTC
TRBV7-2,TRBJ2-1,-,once,CASSFSGTAKTRYYNEQFF,TGTGCCAGCAGCTTTAGCGGGACAGCTAAAACGAGGTACTACAATGAGCAGTTCTTC
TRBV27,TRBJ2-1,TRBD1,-,CASSPGALPRDRGYNEQFF,TGTGCCAGCAGCCCCGGAGCCCTCCCCCGGGACAGGGGGTACAATGAGCAGTTCTTC
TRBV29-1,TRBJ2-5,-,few,CSVGPLQGTQYF,TGCAGCGTTGGACCATTACAGGGGACCCAGTACTTC
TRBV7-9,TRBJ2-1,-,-,CASSLPEGGPYNEQFF,TGTGCCAGCAGCTTACCCGAGGGGGGGCCTTACAATGAGCAGTTCTTC
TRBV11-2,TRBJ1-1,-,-,CASSLYGTYLNTEAFF,TGTGCCAGCAGCTTATATGGGACTTATTTGAACACTGAAGCTTTCTTT
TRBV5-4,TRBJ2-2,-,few,CASRLWGGTGELFF,TGTGCCAGCCGGCTTTGGGGCGGAACCGGGGAGCTGTTTTTT
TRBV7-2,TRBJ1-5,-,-,CASSFPGQPQHF,TGTGCCAGCAGCTTTCCTGGCCAGCCCCAGCATTTT
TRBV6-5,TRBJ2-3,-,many,CASSYLQGGLAQYF,TGTGCCAGCAGTTACCTACAAGGGGGGCTTGCGCAGTATTTT
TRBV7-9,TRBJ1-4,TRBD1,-,CASSYTGEGDEKLFF,TGTGCCAGCAGCTACACAGGGGAAGGGGATGAAAAACTGTTTTTT
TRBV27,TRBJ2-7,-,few,CASRGSYEQYF,TGTGCCAGCCGGGGCAGCTACGAGCAGTACTTC
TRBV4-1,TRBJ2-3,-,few,CASSQSWGTDTQYF,TGCGCCAGCAGCCAATCGTGGGGTACAGATACGCAGTATTTT
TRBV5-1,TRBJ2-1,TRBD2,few,CASSPGGRNEQFF,TGCGCCAGCAGCCCGGGGGGGAGAAATGAGCAGTTCTTC
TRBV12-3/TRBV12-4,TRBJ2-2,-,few,CASSHGVAGELFF,TGTGCCAGCAGCCACGGGGTGGCCGGGGAGCTGTTTTTT
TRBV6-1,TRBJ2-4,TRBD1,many,CASSEAQGTGGDIQYF,TGTGCCAGCAGTGAAGCGCAGGGGACAGGGGGCGACATTCAGTACTTC
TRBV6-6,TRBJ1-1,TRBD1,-,CASRLQGALPEAFF,TGTGCCAGCAGACTACAGGGGGCTTTACCTGAAGCTTTCTTT
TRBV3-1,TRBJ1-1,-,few,CASSFRQFTEAFF,TGTGCCAGCAGCTTCCGACAGTTCACTGAAGCTTTCTTT
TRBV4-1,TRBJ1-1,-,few,CASSQVGLNTEAFF,TGCGCCAGCAGCCAAGTCGGGCTGAACACTGAAGCTTTCTTT
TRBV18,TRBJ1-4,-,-,CASSPLGAGEKLFF,TGTGCCAGCTCACCGTTGGGGGCAGGTGAAAAACTGTTTTTT
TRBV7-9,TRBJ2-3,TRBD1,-,CASGTGGFTDTQYF,TGTGCCAGCGGGACAGGGGGCTTCACAGATACGCAGTATTTT
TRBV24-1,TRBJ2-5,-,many,CATSDLGLGKETQYF,TGTGCCACCAGTGATTTGGGCTTAGGAAAAGAGACCCAGTACTTC
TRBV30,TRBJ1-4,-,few,CAWSPSQVAEKLFF,TGTGCCTGGAGCCCTAGTCAGGTCGCTGAAAAACTGTTTTTT
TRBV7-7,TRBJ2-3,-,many,CASSLEAADTQYF,TGTGCTAGCAGCTTAGAGGCTGCAGATACGCAGTATTTT
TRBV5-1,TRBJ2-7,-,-,CASTRDSSYEQYF,TGCGCCAGCACCCGGGACTCTTCCTACGAGCAGTACTTC
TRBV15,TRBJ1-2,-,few,CATSRDPLVIYSLGAGYGYTF,TGTGCCACCAGCAGAGACCCACTGGTAATCTACAGTCTGGGGGCCGGCTATGGCTACACCTTC
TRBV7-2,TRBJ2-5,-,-,CASGFEETQYF,TGTGCCAGCGGCTTCGAAGAGACCCAGTACTTC
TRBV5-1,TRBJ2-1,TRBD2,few,CASSFSGGAGNEQFF,TGCGCCAGCAGCTTTAGCGGGGGGGCCGGTAATGAGCAGTTCTTC
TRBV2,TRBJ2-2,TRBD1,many,CASIGTGDYANTGELFF,TGTGCCAGCATCGGGACAGGGGATTACGCGAACACCGGGGAGCTGTTTTTT
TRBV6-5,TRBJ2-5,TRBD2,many,CASSSRLAGSRQETQYF,TGTGCCAGCAGTTCCCGACTAGCGGGGAGCCGCCAAGAGACCCAGTACTTC
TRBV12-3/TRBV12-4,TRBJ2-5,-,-,CASSGRASGETQYF,TGTGCCAGCAGTGGCCGGGCTTCAGGGGAGACCCAGTACTTC